This T cell receptor (beta chain) was recorded in a study of immune evolution from preneoplasia to lung adenocarcinoma. Losses at the gene ends were 0 bases for V and 4 bases for J; bases not matched to a gene: 6. The CDR3 consists of 17 residues. Germline CDR1 and CDR2: SGHNT and YYREEE (reference sequence). Using immunoSEQ multiplex PCR, the repertoire was profiled, and TCRdb retains in-frame clones only, with some absent. In the table there are around 41,000 clones, under 80% of which are singletons. The sequencing input was FFPE invasive lung adenocarcinoma tissue. The clonotype comes from a person aged 60 to 70 with lung adenocarcinoma. The chain has TRBV5-4 and TRBJ2-3, with 12 bases lining up with TRBD2. The CDR3 nucleotides read TGTGCCAGCAGCTTGGGGGTGACTAGCGGGAGAGCAGATACGCAGTATTTT. Protein product: CASSLGVTSGRADTQYF.